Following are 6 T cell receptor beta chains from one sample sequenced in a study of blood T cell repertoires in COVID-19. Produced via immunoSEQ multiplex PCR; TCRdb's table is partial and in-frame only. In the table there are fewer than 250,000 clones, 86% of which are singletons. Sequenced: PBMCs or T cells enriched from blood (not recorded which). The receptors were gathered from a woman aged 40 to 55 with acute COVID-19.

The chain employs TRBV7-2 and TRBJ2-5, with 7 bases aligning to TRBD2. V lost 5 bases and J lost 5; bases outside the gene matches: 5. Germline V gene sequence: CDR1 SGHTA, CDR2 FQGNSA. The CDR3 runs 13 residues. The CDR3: CASSRTSLETQYF. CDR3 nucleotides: TGTGCCAGCAGCAGGACTAGTCTGGAGACCCAGTACTTC.

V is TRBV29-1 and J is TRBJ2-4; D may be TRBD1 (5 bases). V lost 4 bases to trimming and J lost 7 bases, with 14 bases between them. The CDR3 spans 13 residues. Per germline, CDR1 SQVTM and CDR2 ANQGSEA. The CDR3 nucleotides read TGCAGCGTTGGGTTAGGGCAGGGCAACATTCAGTACTTC. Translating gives CSVGLGQGNIQYF.

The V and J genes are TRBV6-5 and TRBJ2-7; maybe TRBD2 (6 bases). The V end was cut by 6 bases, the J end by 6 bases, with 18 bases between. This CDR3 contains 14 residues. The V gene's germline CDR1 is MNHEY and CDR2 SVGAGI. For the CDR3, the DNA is TGTGCCAGCAGATCCGGGACTGGGGCGCGCGAGCAGTACTTC. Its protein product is CASRSGTGAREQYF.

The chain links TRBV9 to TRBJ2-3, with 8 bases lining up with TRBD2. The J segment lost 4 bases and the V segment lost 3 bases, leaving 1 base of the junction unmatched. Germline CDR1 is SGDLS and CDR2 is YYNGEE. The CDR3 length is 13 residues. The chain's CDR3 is CASSETSADTQYF. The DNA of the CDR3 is TGTGCCAGCAGCGAGACTAGCGCAGATACGCAGTATTTT.

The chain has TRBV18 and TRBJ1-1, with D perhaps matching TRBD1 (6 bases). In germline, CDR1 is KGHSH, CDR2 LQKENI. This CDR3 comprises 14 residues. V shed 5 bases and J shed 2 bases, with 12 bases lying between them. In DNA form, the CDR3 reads TGTGCCAGCTCAAAGGGACACGACAACACTGAAGCTTTCTTT. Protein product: CASSKGHDNTEAFF.

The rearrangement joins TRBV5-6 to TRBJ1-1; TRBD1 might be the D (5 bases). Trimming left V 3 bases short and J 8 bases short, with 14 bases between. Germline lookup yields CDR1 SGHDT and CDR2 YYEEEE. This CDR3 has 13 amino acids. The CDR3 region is CASSSGGDLEAFF. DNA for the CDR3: TGTGCCAGCAGCTCCGGCGGGGACTTAGAAGCTTTCTTT.